A single TCR beta chain is shown here with its context. Its antigen is unknown. Per the germline V gene, CDR1 is SGHVS and CDR2 is FNYEAQ. This CDR3 is 18 amino acids long. The junction had 7 bases not matched to a gene; V was cut back by 1 base and J by 1 base. This record belongs to a study of T cell repertoires in cytomegalovirus infection. Turning to the study itself: Signatures in public TCR beta sequences pointed to both CMV infection and matching HLA type.

One entry per CDR3 protein, called by TCRdb with MiXCR from the reads. The sample carries about 220,000 distinct CDR3 sequences, 30% to 45% recorded once. The input for sequencing was CD8+ T cells from cultured PBMCs, taken from culture after CMV antigen stimulation. This TCR was sampled from a human donor in good health (CMV status not recorded). Some clones in this sample may be carry-over from other donors' samples. This sequence joins TRBV7-6 and TRBJ2-2; 9 bases are a match to TRBD2. CDR3 coding DNA: TGTGCCAGCAGCTTAGGATGGCGGGGGGGTTTGAACACCGGGGAGCTGTTTTTT. Residues: CASSLGWRGGLNTGELFF. Supplemented by reference TRBV7-6 and TRBJ2-2, the full variable domain reads GAGVSQSPRYKVTKRGQDVALRCDPISGHVSLYWYRQALGQGPEFLTYFNYEAQQDKSGLPNDRFSAERPEGSISTLTIQRTEQRDSAMYRCASSLGWRGGLNTGELFFGEGSRLTVL.